A selection of T cell receptor beta chains follows, all from one sample in a study of blood T cell repertoires in COVID-19. Only in-frame clones appear in the TCRdb table, and some are missing; sequencing was by immunoSEQ multiplex PCR. The sample includes some 150,000 clones, over 80% of them seen just once. The sample consisted of peripheral blood. These receptors were collected from a woman aged 40 to 50 with active or convalescent COVID-19. Both conserved end residues are part of each CDR3. Fields, in order: J gene, V gene, CDR3 protein.

J gene: TRBJ2-3; V gene: TRBV18; CDR3 protein: CASSPGQVGTDTQYF
J gene: TRBJ2-7; V gene: TRBV5-6; CDR3 protein: CASSILTGAYEQYF
J gene: TRBJ2-2; V gene: TRBV28; CDR3 protein: CASSGGTYLTGELFF
J gene: TRBJ1-2; V gene: TRBV5-8; CDR3 protein: CASSLGTDSGGYTF
J gene: TRBJ1-1; V gene: TRBV18; CDR3 protein: CASSPQPEGVNTEAFF
J gene: TRBJ1-1; V gene: TRBV9; CDR3 protein: CASSVDLSREGAGEAFF
J gene: TRBJ1-1; V gene: TRBV10-3; CDR3 protein: CAMGQGPNTEAFF
J gene: TRBJ1-2; V gene: TRBV27; CDR3 protein: CASRDRADYGYTF
J gene: TRBJ1-6; V gene: TRBV3-1/TRBV3-2; CDR3 protein: CASGQDTASPLHF
J gene: TRBJ1-6; V gene: TRBV28; CDR3 protein: CASRPGTPTSLHF
J gene: TRBJ2-3; V gene: TRBV30; CDR3 protein: CAWDRTGTDTQYF
J gene: TRBJ2-7; V gene: TRBV11-3; CDR3 protein: CASSLGLAGAGEQYF
J gene: TRBJ2-3; V gene: TRBV6-5; CDR3 protein: CASGASSRTQYF
J gene: TRBJ2-5; V gene: TRBV4-3; CDR3 protein: CASSQDRGLAVLQETQYF
J gene: TRBJ1-6; V gene: TRBV18; CDR3 protein: CASSPLGGSGTNSPLHF